This T cell receptor (beta chain) was recorded in a study of blood T cells in healthy people across ages. Worth noting for this clonotype: A read error may account for a junction end that differs from germline.

At least 5.5 micrograms of total RNA were extracted per sample. It was with a sample-barcoded 5' primer and a J-beta primer mix that a second PCR of about 7 to 12 cycles was run. Via MiXCR, TCRdb re-called the 5' RACE reads, giving one row per CDR3 protein. The data show 700,000 to 950,000 distinct CDR3 sequences, roughly 64% seen once. The germline V gene encodes CDR1 MNHEY and CDR2 SMNVEV (reference sequence). The CDR3 is 13 residues long. The TCR comes from a man in his thirties or forties in good health. The rearrangement links TRBV27 to TRBJ2-3; D call uncertain. Material: blood. As DNA, the CDR3 is TGTGCTAGCAGTTTCACTTGGGCAGATACGCAGTATTTT. The encoded protein is CASSFTWADTQYF.